Each of the 22 T cell receptor beta chains below was sequenced from the same sample in a study of blood T cell repertoires in COVID-19. Libraries were prepared by immunoSEQ multiplex PCR; TCRdb keeps only in-frame clonotypes and omits some of them. The data hold around 100,000 clones, with about 85% observed a single time. Sequenced input: peripheral blood. The receptors come from a middle-aged man with active or convalescent COVID-19.

This chain connects TRBV4-1 to TRBJ2-2; D unresolved. Germline V gene lookup returns CDR1 MGHRA and CDR2 YSYEKL. V lost 0 bases and J lost 5, with 10 bases in between. The CDR3 totals 15 residues. CDR3 nucleotide sequence: TGCGCCAGCAGCCAAGATCGTGGGCCTACCGGGGAGCTGTTTTTT. Translating it yields CASSQDRGPTGELFF.

The V call is TRBV6-2 or TRBV6-3, the J call TRBJ2-7; D might be TRBD2 (6 bases). V lost 6 bases and J 1 base, leaving 16 bases between the germline ends. Germline V gives CDR1 MNHEY, CDR2 SVGEGT. CDR3 length equals 15 residues. The CDR3 here is CASSPEEGRSYEQYF. CDR3 DNA sequence: TGTGCCAGCAGCCCCGAGGAGGGCCGATCCTACGAGCAGTACTTC.

This clone appeared once. The chain is built from TRBV7-2 and TRBJ2-6, with 12 bases lining up with TRBD2. V shed 1 base, J shed 2 bases, and the junction held 3 bases outside the gene matches. The CDR3 covers 18 residues. Per germline, CDR1 SGHTA and CDR2 FQGNSA. Written as DNA, the CDR3 is TGTGCCAGCAGCTTAGGACTAGCGGGAGTCCCTGGGGCCAACGTCCTGACTTTC. Protein product: CASSLGLAGVPGANVLTF.

The gene calls are TRBV2 and TRBJ1-6, with D possibly TRBD1 on 5 matching bases. With 2 bases removed from V and 10 bases from J, the gap between germline ends came to 15 bases. Germline-derived CDR1 and CDR2 are SNHLY and FYNNEI. The CDR3 covers 15 residues. The CDR3 reads CASSEQGPLGSPLHF. In nucleotides, the CDR3 is TGTGCCAGCAGTGAACAGGGCCCCCTCGGCTCACCCCTCCACTTT.

This chain links TRBV5-1 with TRBJ1-4; possibly TRBD1 for D (6 bases). The CDR3 has 15 residues. The germline CDR1 and CDR2 sequences are SGHRS and YFSETQ. V lost 0 bases, J lost 8 bases, and 14 bases lay in between. As DNA, the CDR3 is TGCGCCAGCAGCTTGGAGGCAGGGGCGGGCGAAAAACTGTTTTTT. Translation: CASSLEAGAGEKLFF. Full variable domain (remainder filled in from reference TRBV5-1 and TRBJ1-4): KAGVTQTPRYLIKTRGQQVTLSCSPISGHRSVSWYQQTPGQGLQFLFEYFSETQRNKGNFPGRFSGRQFSNSRSEMNVSTLELGDSALYLCASSLEAGAGEKLFFGSGTQLSVL.

The chain combines TRBV5-4 with TRBJ2-7; tentatively, D is TRBD1 (6 bases). V shed 3 bases and J shed 2 bases, with 15 bases lying between them. The CDR3 extends over 15 amino acids. Germline CDR1 SGHNT, CDR2 YYREEE (reference sequence). CDR3 amino acids: CASSSRRDNPYEQYF. The CDR3 DNA reads TGTGCCAGCAGCTCGCGCCGGGACAATCCCTACGAGCAGTACTTC. The complete variable domain, with remaining parts taken from reference TRBV5-4 and TRBJ2-7, reads ETGVTQSPTHLIKTRGQQVTLRCSSQSGHNTVSWYQQALGQGPQFIFQYYREEENGRGNFPPRFSGLQFPNYSSELNVNALELDDSALYLCASSSRRDNPYEQYFGPGTRLTVT.

This clone has only one observation. The rearrangement links TRBV5-1 to TRBJ2-1; 13 bases fit TRBD2. The CDR3 is 15 residues long. Per germline, CDR1 SGHRS and CDR2 YFSETQ. J gave up 8 bases and V 4 bases, and 6 bases lay outside the gene matches. The CDR3 is CASSTGLAGADEQFF. The DNA of the CDR3 is TGCGCCAGCAGCACCGGACTAGCGGGAGCTGATGAGCAGTTCTTC.

This clone was found once. J is TRBJ1-2 and V is TRBV2; D not resolved. This CDR3 region has 14 residues. V lost 6 bases to trimming and J lost 7 bases, with 18 bases between them. Germline CDR1 reads SNHLY; CDR2 reads FYNNEI. The CDR3 sequence: CASSGRLPSGGYTF. Written as DNA, the CDR3 is TGTGCCAGCAGCGGTAGGCTCCCGAGCGGTGGCTACACCTTC.

In nucleotides, the CDR3 is TGCGCCAGCAGGAGGGCCGAGACCCAGTACTTC. Encoded protein: CASRRAETQYF. The genes are TRBV10-2 and TRBJ2-5; tentatively, D is TRBD2 (5 bases). The germline gives CDR1 WSHSY, CDR2 SAAADI. Trimming stripped 6 bases from V and 5 bases from J, with 7 bases between. The CDR3 has 11 residues.

This chain joins TRBV5-1 and TRBJ1-4; unclear D gene. The CDR3 extends over 14 amino acids. In germline, CDR1 is SGHRS, CDR2 YFSETQ. Trimming removed 0 bases at V and 5 bases at J, with 8 bases between. CDR3 bases: TGCGCCAGCAGCTTGGACTGGGAGAATGAAAAACTGTTTTTT. This codes for CASSLDWENEKLFF. The entire variable domain, with the rest obtained from reference TRBV5-1 and TRBJ1-4, is as follows: KAGVTQTPRYLIKTRGQQVTLSCSPISGHRSVSWYQQTPGQGLQFLFEYFSETQRNKGNFPGRFSGRQFSNSRSEMNVSTLELGDSALYLCASSLDWENEKLFFGSGTQLSVL.

The V and J genes are TRBV19 and TRBJ2-3, with 7 bases aligning to TRBD1. V was pared by 10 bases and J by 1 base, with 8 bases of the junction left unmatched. Germline lookup yields CDR1 LNHDA and CDR2 SQIVND (reference sequence). The CDR3 is 14 amino acids. The CDR3, as DNA: TGTGCCATCGCCCCACAGGGGCGCACAGATACGCAGTATTTT. It specifies CAIAPQGRTDTQYF.

In its sample, this clone was seen once. The rearrangement joins TRBV6-5 to TRBJ1-5; D ambiguous. Germline V gives CDR1 MNHEY, CDR2 SVGAGI. The CDR3 runs to 11 residues. Trimming pared 11 bases from V and 3 bases from J, leaving 8 bases between. The CDR3 DNA reads as TGTGCCGCGGGGATCAATCAGCCCCAGCATTTT. As protein: CAAGINQPQHF.

This clone was detected a few times. The chain combines TRBV5-3 with TRBJ1-5; 8 bases match TRBD1. TRBV5-3 is classed as an ORF, of uncertain function. After removal of 4 bases from V and 2 bases from J, the junction contained 8 bases not matched to a gene. The CDR3 extends over 16 amino acids. The CDR3 DNA reads as TGTGCCAGAAGCACCGGACAGGGCTCGCGCAATCAGCCCCAGCATTTT. Translating gives CARSTGQGSRNQPQHF.

The chain couples TRBV19 to TRBJ1-5; 8 bases are a match to TRBD1. J lost 7 bases, V lost 7 bases, and 15 bases had no gene match. This CDR3 spans 16 amino acids. Germline CDR1 reads LNHDA; CDR2 reads SQIVND (reference sequence). CDR3 in DNA: TGTGCCAGTAAGGAGACGGCAGGGGGCGGAGGACAGCCCCAGCATTTT. Protein product: CASKETAGGGGQPQHF.

The genes are TRBV30 and TRBJ2-2; TRBD2 might be the D (6 bases). Per germline, CDR1 GTSNPN and CDR2 SVGIG (reference sequence). Trimming stripped 2 bases from V and 0 bases from J, with 10 bases between. The CDR3 covers 15 residues. The CDR3 nucleotides read TGTGCCTGGAGTTTTGGCGGGGCGAACACCGGGGAGCTGTTTTTT. This gives the protein CAWSFGGANTGELFF. Full variable domain (rest looked up from reference TRBV30 and TRBJ2-2): SQTIHQWPATLVQPVGSPLSLECTVEGTSNPNLYWYRQAAGRGLQLLFYSVGIGQISSEVPQNLSASRPQDRQFILSSKKLLLSDSGFYLCAWSFGGANTGELFFGEGSRLTVL.

This chain joins TRBV5-4 and TRBJ1-2; 8 bases map to TRBD1. Per germline, CDR1 SGHNT and CDR2 YYREEE (reference sequence). The CDR3 is 14 residues long. Germline trimming cut 4 bases from V and 5 bases from J; bases unmatched to any gene: 7. CDR3 loop: CASSGRDRNYGYTF. CDR3 DNA: TGTGCCAGCAGCGGCCGGGACAGGAATTATGGCTACACCTTC.

This chain links TRBV2 with TRBJ1-6, with no clear D. Germline-derived CDR1 and CDR2 are SNHLY and FYNNEI. Trimming stripped 8 bases from V and 3 bases from J, with 8 bases between. The CDR3 has 13 amino acids. The CDR3 DNA sequence: TGTGCCAGCTCCGCAGACTATAATTCACCCCTCCACTTT. Its protein is CASSADYNSPLHF.

This clone has just one count. The chain links TRBV2 to TRBJ1-5; the match to TRBD1 covers 9 bases. Germline trimming cut 8 bases from V and 2 bases from J; bases unmatched to any gene: 10. The CDR3 runs 16 residues. The germline gives CDR1 SNHLY, CDR2 FYNNEI. In nucleotides, the CDR3 is TGTGCCAGCCACCGGGACAGGGAGCTTGGCAATCAGCCCCAGCATTTT. This translates into CASHRDRELGNQPQHF.

The rearrangement joins TRBV24-1 to TRBJ2-2; D uncertain. CDR3 size: 14 residues. V was clipped by 1 base and J by 6 bases, with 8 bases between them. From germline, CDR1 is KGHDR and CDR2 SFDVKD. The CDR3: CATSDLRDAGELFF. The CDR3 DNA reads as TGTGCCACCAGTGATTTACGAGATGCCGGGGAGCTGTTTTTT.

CDR3: CAISERQGNNEQFF. The CDR3, as DNA: TGTGCCATCAGTGAGCGTCAGGGGAACAATGAGCAGTTCTTC. The chain recombines TRBV10-3 with TRBJ2-1, with D perhaps TRBD1 (6 bases). The CDR3 covers 14 residues. From germline, CDR1 is ENHRY and CDR2 SYGVKD. Trimming shortened V by 2 bases and J by 5 bases, and 10 bases separated the two germline ends.

V usage is TRBV24-1 and J usage is TRBJ1-2, with D unresolved. The germline gives CDR1 KGHDR, CDR2 SFDVKD. With 4 bases removed from V and 6 bases from J, the gap between germline ends came to 11 bases. The CDR3 totals 13 residues. The CDR3 DNA sequence: TGTGCCACCAGTGAGGTAAATGGGCATGGCTACACCTTC. Its translation is CATSEVNGHGYTF.

The chain carries TRBV9 and TRBJ2-3; the match to TRBD1 covers 8 bases. This CDR3 is built from 17 residues. Germline CDR1 is SGDLS and CDR2 is YYNGEE. Trimming at V came to 3 bases and at J to 4 bases, leaving 13 bases not matched to a gene. CDR3 sequence (DNA): TGTGCCAGCAGCGCCTCATTACAGGGGGGAGGCGCAGATACGCAGTATTTT. Protein: CASSASLQGGGADTQYF.